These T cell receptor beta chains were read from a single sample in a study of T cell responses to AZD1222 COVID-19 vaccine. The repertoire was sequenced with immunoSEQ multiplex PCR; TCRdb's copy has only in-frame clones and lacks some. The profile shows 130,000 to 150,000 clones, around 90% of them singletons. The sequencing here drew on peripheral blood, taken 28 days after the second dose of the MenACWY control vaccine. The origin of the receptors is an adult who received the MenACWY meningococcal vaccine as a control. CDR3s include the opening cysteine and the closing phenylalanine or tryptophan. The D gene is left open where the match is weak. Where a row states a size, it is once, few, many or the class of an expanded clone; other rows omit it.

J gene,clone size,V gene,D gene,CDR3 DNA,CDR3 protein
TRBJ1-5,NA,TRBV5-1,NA,TGCGCCAGCAGCTTGAATGGTCAGCCCCAGCATTTT,CASSLNGQPQHF
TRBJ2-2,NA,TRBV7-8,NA,TGTGCCAGCAGCTTAGGTTACTACAGGGAGAACACCGGGGAGCTGTTTTTT,CASSLGYYRENTGELFF
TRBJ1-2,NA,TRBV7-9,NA,TGTGCCAGCAGCCTAAGGACAGAGTATGGCTACACCTTC,CASSLRTEYGYTF
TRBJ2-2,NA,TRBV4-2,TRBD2,TGTGCCAGCAGCCAAGTGGGACTAGCGGGGGGGAACACCGGGGAGCTGTTTTTT,CASSQVGLAGGNTGELFF
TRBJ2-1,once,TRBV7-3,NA,TGTGCCAGCAGCTTAAGTGGGCAGAGGGCCAATGAGCAGTTCTTC,CASSLSGQRANEQFF
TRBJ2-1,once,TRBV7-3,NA,TGTGCCAGCAGCCCAGGGCAGAGCTACAATGAGCAGTTCTTC,CASSPGQSYNEQFF
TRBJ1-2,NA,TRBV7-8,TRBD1,TGTGCCAGCAGCCTGGGGACAGGGGGCAACTATGGCTACACCTTC,CASSLGTGGNYGYTF
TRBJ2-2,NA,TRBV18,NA,TGTGCCAGCTCACCATCGGCAGGGAGGTCGGGGGAGCTGTTTTTT,CASSPSAGRSGELFF
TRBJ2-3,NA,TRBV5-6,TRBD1,TGTGCCAGCAGCATCGGGACAGAAGCGACAGATACGCAGTATTTT,CASSIGTEATDTQYF
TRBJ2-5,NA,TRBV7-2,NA,TGTGCCAGCAGCTCCGGGACTGGGGGAGAGACCCAGTACTTC,CASSSGTGGETQYF
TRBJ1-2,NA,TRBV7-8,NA,TGTGCCAGCAGCCCCCGCGCCAACTATGGCTACACCTTC,CASSPRANYGYTF
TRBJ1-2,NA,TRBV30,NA,TGTGCCTGGAGTAAGATGACAGCGTCATATGGCTACACCTTC,CAWSKMTASYGYTF
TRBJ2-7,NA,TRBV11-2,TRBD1,TGTGCCAGCAGCGGAGGATCAGGGGGCGCGGACGAGCAGTACTTC,CASSGGSGGADEQYF
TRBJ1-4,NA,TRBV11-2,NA,TGTGCCAGCAGCCTCAACGGTGAAAAACTGTTTTTT,CASSLNGEKLFF
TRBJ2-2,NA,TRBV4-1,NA,TGCGCCAGCAGCCAAGAAGGGAACACCGGGGAGCTGTTTTTT,CASSQEGNTGELFF
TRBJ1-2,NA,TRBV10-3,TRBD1,TGTGCCATCAGTCGGGACAGGGGGCCCTCTGGCTACACCTTC,CAISRDRGPSGYTF
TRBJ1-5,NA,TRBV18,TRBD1,TGTGCCAGCTCAAAGACAGGGGATGGCAATCAGCCCCAGCATTTT,CASSKTGDGNQPQHF
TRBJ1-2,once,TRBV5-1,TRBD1,TGCGCCAGCAGCGGGGGACAGGGAGCTAACTATGGCTACACCTTC,CASSGGQGANYGYTF
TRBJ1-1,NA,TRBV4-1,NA,TGCGCCAGCAAACCTCAAGGGGGGATGAACACTGAAGCTTTCTTT,CASKPQGGMNTEAFF
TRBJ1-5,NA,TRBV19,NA,TGTGCCAGTAGTGGCCAGATCAATCAGCCCCAGCATTTT,CASSGQINQPQHF
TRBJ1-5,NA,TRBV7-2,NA,TGTGCCAGCAGCCCCCCCGCTAGGGAGGGCAATCAGCCCCAGCATTTT,CASSPPAREGNQPQHF
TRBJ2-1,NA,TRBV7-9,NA,TGTGCCAGCAGCTTAAGAGCGGCCCCCTGGAATGAGCAGTTCTTC,CASSLRAAPWNEQFF
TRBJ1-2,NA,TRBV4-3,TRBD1,TGCGCCAGCAGCCAACCGAGTCGGACAGGAATCGTCGGCTACACCTTC,CASSQPSRTGIVGYTF
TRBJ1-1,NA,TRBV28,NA,TGTGCCAGCAGTTTGTTGGAGTTGGGAGGGGGTCACACTGAAGCTTTCTTT,CASSLLELGGGHTEAFF
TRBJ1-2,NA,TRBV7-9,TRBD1,TGTGCCAGCAGCGCCCGACAGGGGAGAGGGGGCTACACCTTC,CASSARQGRGGYTF
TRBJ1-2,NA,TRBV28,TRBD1,TGTGCCAGCAGGATTATACAGGGGGATCCTGGCTACACCTTC,CASRIIQGDPGYTF
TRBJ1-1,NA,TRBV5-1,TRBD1,TGCGCCAGCAGCCCGACGGGGACAGGGTCTCCGGGGAACACTGAAGCTTTCTTT,CASSPTGTGSPGNTEAFF